A selection of T cell receptor beta chains follows, all from one sample in a study of blood T cells in healthy people across ages. Via MiXCR, TCRdb re-called the 5' RACE reads, giving one row per CDR3 protein. The data show about 680,000 distinct CDR3 sequences, around 48% seen once. Sequencing used blood. All receptors derive from a woman aged 60-75 years in good health. CDR3s include the opening cysteine and the closing phenylalanine or tryptophan.

cdr3_length	v_call	cdr3_aa
15	TRBV20-1	CSASWGGRLNTEAFF
11	TRBV20-1	CSAREGGAAFF
14	TRBV20-1	CSASMTSTYNEQFF
13	TRBV9	CASSVESSGTQYF
15	TRBV6-2/TRBV6-3	CASSRRQSPGGKLFF
17	TRBV27	CASSTRQESSYNSPLHF
15	TRBV7-2	CASSPNPGNSYEQYF
16	TRBV7-3	CASSLKGTGGTDTQYF
11	TRBV20-1	CSAASSYEQYF
11	TRBV18	CASSPMETQYF
14	TRBV25-1	CASSDAGAQATQYF
13	TRBV28	CASSREQFYGYTF
14	TRBV6-2/TRBV6-3	CASSGHKTSYEQYF
13	TRBV27	CASMGGASYEQYF
12	TRBV28	CASSDSTYEQYF
15	TRBV20-1	CSAIRKRNAKNIQYF
13	TRBV7-2	CASSTGQLGGYTF
15	TRBV29-1	CSVVLAGGSTDTQYF
14	TRBV12-3/TRBV12-4	CASSLNQASYEQYF
16	TRBV7-3	CASSLGTGYSTDTQYF
14	TRBV4-1	CASSQDITPNEQFF
14	TRBV20-1	CSASNRGLNSPLHF
12	TRBV4-2	CASSQGGDGYTF
13	TRBV6-5	CASRYTSYNEQFF
15	TRBV6-6	CASSYGDLRNTEAFF
16	TRBV20-1	CSAPYRGTALSDEQFF
13	TRBV10-3	CAIRGTATDTQYF
18	TRBV7-2	CASSASTLAGVGTDTQYF
17	TRBV14	CASSQVGQGSGKRIQYF
14	TRBV29-1	CSVEERTGGYGYTF
14	TRBV4-2	CASSQGEGFREQFF
18	TRBV24-1	CATSAPRVGVFFTDTQYF
12	TRBV20-1	CSAIRLQDEQFF
16	TRBV6-5	CASSYGGPGSNQPQHF
14	TRBV5-1	CASSFLADEYEQYF
12	TRBV12-5	CASGLGADTQYF
16	TRBV28	CASSLVQGMLQETQYF